This T cell receptor (beta chain) was sequenced during a study of T-cell reconstitution after alpha-beta-depleted transplantation in children. V lost 3 bases and J lost 5; bases outside the gene matches: 11. Germline CDR1 MDHEN, CDR2 SYDVKM. The CDR3 contains 17 residues. Concerning this clonotype itself: Its antigen remains unidentified.

Library preparation (for TCRbeta) was performed with unique molecular identifiers. TCRdb re-analysed the PCR reads in MiXCR, keeping a single row per CDR3 protein. The sample lists a few hundred thousand distinct CDR3 sequences, about 25% occurring once. Points from the study as a whole: Roughly two months post-transplant, alpha-beta T cells reportedly originated from several hundred graft clones that had expanded.

J is TRBJ2-5 and V is TRBV28, with 11 bases aligning to TRBD2. This TCR was sampled from a girl aged 2-9 years with Fanconi anemia, due to receive a stem cell transplant. The material sequenced was PBMCs, taken before TCRalphabeta/CD19-depleted stem cell transplant. CDR3 in amino acids: CASSFLAGGGVWETQYF. The CDR3 DNA sequence: TGTGCCAGCAGTTTTCTAGCGGGAGGCGGGGTTTGGGAGACCCAGTACTTC. Using reference TRBV28 and TRBJ2-5 for the parts outside the CDR3, the full variable domain is DVKVTQSSRYLVKRTGEKVFLECVQDMDHENMFWYRQDPGLGLRLIYFSYDVKMKEKGDIPEGYSVSREKKERFSLILESASTNQTSMYLCASSFLAGGGVWETQYFGPGTRLLVL.